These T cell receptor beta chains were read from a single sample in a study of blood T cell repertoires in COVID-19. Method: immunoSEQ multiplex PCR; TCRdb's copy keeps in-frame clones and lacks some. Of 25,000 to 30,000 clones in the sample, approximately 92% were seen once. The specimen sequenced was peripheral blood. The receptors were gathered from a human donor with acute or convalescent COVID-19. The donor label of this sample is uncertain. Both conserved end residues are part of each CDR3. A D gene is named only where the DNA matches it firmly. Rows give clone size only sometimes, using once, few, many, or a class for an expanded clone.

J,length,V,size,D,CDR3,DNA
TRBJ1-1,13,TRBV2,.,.,CASSVRVRDEAFF,TGTGCCAGCAGTGTTAGGGTTCGGGATGAAGCTTTCTTT
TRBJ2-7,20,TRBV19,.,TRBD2,CASSIDSGLAGGPYRYEQYF,TGTGCCAGTAGTATAGATTCCGGACTAGCGGGAGGGCCTTACCGGTACGAGCAGTACTTC
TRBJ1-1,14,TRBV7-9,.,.,CASSPVGGNTEAFF,TGTGCCAGCAGCCCCGTAGGGGGGAACACTGAAGCTTTCTTT
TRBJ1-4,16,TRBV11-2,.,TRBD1,CASTPYLGQGNEKLFF,TGTGCCAGCACACCCTATCTGGGACAGGGCAATGAAAAACTGTTTTTT
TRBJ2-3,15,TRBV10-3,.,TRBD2,CAIGGTSGDLDTQYF,TGTGCCATCGGGGGGACTAGCGGGGATTTGGATACGCAGTATTTT
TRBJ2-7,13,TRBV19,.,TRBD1,CASSPSGGYEQYF,TGTGCCAGTAGTCCCTCAGGGGGTTACGAGCAGTACTTC
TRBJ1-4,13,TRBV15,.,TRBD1,CATRNRGNEKLFF,TGTGCCACCAGGAACAGGGGGAATGAAAAACTGTTTTTT
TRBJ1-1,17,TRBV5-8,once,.,CASSLMVVSRGGTEAFF,TGTGCCAGCAGCTTAATGGTCGTCAGTAGGGGGGGGACTGAAGCTTTCTTT
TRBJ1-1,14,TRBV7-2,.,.,CASTLLDLNTEAFF,TGTGCCAGCACTTTGCTAGATCTGAACACTGAAGCTTTCTTT
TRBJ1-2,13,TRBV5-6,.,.,CASSLARGSGYTF,TGTGCCAGCAGCTTGGCCCGGGGATCGGGCTACACCTTC
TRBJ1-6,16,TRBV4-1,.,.,CASSLGRDAGNSPLHF,TGCGCCAGCAGCCTGGGCCGCGATGCCGGAAATTCACCCCTCCACTTT
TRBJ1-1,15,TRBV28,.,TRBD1,CASSLRGTGDFEAFF,TGTGCCAGCAGTTTACGTGGGACAGGAGACTTTGAAGCTTTCTTT
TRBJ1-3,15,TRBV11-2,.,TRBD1,CASSIAGQGTNTIYF,TGTGCCAGCAGCATAGCGGGACAGGGGACAAACACCATATATTTT
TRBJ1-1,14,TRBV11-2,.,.,CASSPKSGNTEAFF,TGTGCCAGCAGCCCCAAGTCCGGGAACACTGAAGCTTTCTTT
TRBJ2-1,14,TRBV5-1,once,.,CASSLDGLENEQFF,TGCGCCAGCAGCTTGGACGGTCTCGAGAATGAGCAGTTCTTC
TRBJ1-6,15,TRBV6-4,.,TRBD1,CASSVLGTDNSPLHF,TGTGCCAGCAGTGTCTTGGGGACAGATAATTCACCCCTCCACTTT
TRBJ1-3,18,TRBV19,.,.,CASSSMKVVGSSGNTIYF,TGTGCCAGTAGTAGCATGAAGGTGGTTGGGAGCTCTGGAAACACCATATATTTT
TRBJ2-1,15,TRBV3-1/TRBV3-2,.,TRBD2,CASSQGGGAHNEQFF,TGTGCCAGCAGCCAAGGCGGGGGGGCCCATAATGAGCAGTTCTTC
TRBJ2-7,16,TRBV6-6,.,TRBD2,CASSYPQAGGRYEQYF,TGTGCCAGCAGTTACCCCCAAGCGGGAGGCCGCTACGAGCAGTACTTC
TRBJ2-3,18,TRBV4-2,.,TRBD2,CASSQELAGRPSTDTQYF,TGTGCCAGCAGCCAAGAACTAGCGGGGCGACCTAGCACAGATACGCAGTATTTT
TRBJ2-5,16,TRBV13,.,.,CASSLVTGTSRETQYF,TGTGCCAGCAGCTTAGTGACTGGGACTTCAAGAGAGACCCAGTACTTC
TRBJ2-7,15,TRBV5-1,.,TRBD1,CASSSGQGAGYEQYF,TGCGCCAGCAGCTCTGGGCAGGGGGCAGGATACGAGCAGTACTTC
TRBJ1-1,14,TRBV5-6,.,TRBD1,CASSWDRGREFAFF,TGTGCCAGCAGCTGGGACAGGGGCAGAGAATTCGCTTTCTTT
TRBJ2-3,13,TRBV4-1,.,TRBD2,CASSLAVGDTQYF,TGCGCCAGCAGTCTAGCGGTGGGGGATACGCAGTATTTT
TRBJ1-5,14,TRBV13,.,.,CASSLGGTGQPQHF,TGTGCCAGCAGCTTAGGGGGTACCGGGCAGCCCCAGCATTTT
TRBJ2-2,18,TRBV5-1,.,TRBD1,CASSLAGGQGLSTGELFF,TGCGCCAGCAGCTTGGCCGGGGGACAGGGCCTGAGCACCGGGGAGCTGTTTTTT
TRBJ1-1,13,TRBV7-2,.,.,CASSWGRNTEAFF,TGTGCCAGCAGCTGGGGCAGGAACACTGAAGCTTTCTTT
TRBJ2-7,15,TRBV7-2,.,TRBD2,CASSLVRGRASEQYF,TGTGCCAGCAGCTTAGTTCGCGGGAGGGCCAGCGAGCAGTACTTC
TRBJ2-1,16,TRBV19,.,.,CASSIRGTLRVNEQFF,TGTGCCAGTAGTATTAGGGGGACCCTGCGAGTCAATGAGCAGTTCTTC